This is a list of T cell receptor beta chains from one sample in a study of response to subunit inactivated influenza vaccine. TCRdb analysed the RT-PCR reads with MiXCR anew, one entry per CDR3 protein. The profile shows under 850,000 distinct CDR3 sequences, approximately 17% of them singletons. The sequenced sample was PBMCs from blood, obtained roughly 5 days after vaccination. The receptors were sampled from a man aged 45-60 years who received an inactivated influenza vaccine. CDR3s include the opening cysteine and the closing phenylalanine or tryptophan. Each record gives: V gene, clone size, J gene, D gene, CDR3 DNA, CDR3 protein. A D gene is named only where the DNA matches it firmly. Some rows have no size entry. The others give once, few or many, or a class for an expanded clone.

>TRBV12-3/TRBV12-4|-|TRBJ2-1|-
TGTGCCAGCAGGCCGGACGGGGACAATGAGCAGTTCTTC
CASRPDGDNEQFF
>TRBV6-2/TRBV6-3|few|TRBJ2-3|-
TGTGCCAGCACCTTACTAGCAACGGGAGATACGCAGTATTTT
CASTLLATGDTQYF
>TRBV4-3|few|TRBJ2-3|TRBD2
TGCGCCAGCAGCCAAGAACTAGCGGGAGTTGGAGATACGCAGTATTTT
CASSQELAGVGDTQYF
>TRBV13|once|TRBJ2-1|-
TGTGCCAGCAGCTTTCTTGGTATGGATGCCGGTGAGCAGTTCTTC
CASSFLGMDAGEQFF
>TRBV3-1|many|TRBJ1-3|-
TGTGCCAGCAGCCCGAGGGGCCTCTCTGGAAACACCATATATTTT
CASSPRGLSGNTIYF
>TRBV7-3|-|TRBJ2-3|TRBD2
TGTGCCAGCAGCCCACTAGCGGGAGCTGTGGTTACGCAGTATTTT
CASSPLAGAVVTQYF
>TRBV20-1|few|TRBJ2-5|TRBD1
TGCAGTGCCACCCCGGGACAGGGACAAGAGACCCAGTACTTC
CSATPGQGQETQYF
>TRBV6-2/TRBV6-3|-|TRBJ2-5|-
TGTGCCAGCACGGAGGGTGTCCAAGAGACCCAGTACTTC
CASTEGVQETQYF
>TRBV5-1|few|TRBJ2-3|-
TGCGCCAGCAGCTTGTGGTCGGACTACAGCACAGATACGCAGTATTTT
CASSLWSDYSTDTQYF
>TRBV12-3/TRBV12-4|few|TRBJ1-5|-
TGTGCCAGCAGCAATCCCGATCAGCCCCAGCATTTT
CASSNPDQPQHF
>TRBV6-1|-|TRBJ1-5|-
TGTGCCAGCAGCCGACCGCAAGACAATCAGCCCCAGCATTTT
CASSRPQDNQPQHF
>TRBV6-5|few|TRBJ1-2|TRBD1
TGTGCCAGCAGTTACTCGACGACAGGGAACTATGGCTACACCTTC
CASSYSTTGNYGYTF
>TRBV7-9|few|TRBJ2-1|-
TGTGCCAGCAGCTTAGGGCCCGCCGGGGAGCAGTTCTTC
CASSLGPAGEQFF
>TRBV6-1|-|TRBJ2-7|TRBD1
TGTGCCAGCAGCGAATGGACCACAGGGGCCTACGAGCAGTACTTC
CASSEWTTGAYEQYF
>TRBV28|-|TRBJ2-7|-
TGTGCCAGCAGGAGACACGGTGGGGACTACGAGCAGTACTTC
CASRRHGGDYEQYF
>TRBV12-3/TRBV12-4|few|TRBJ2-3|-
TGTGCCAGCAGTTTAGCTGCAGACTACACAGATACGCAGTATTTT
CASSLAADYTDTQYF
>TRBV20-1|-|TRBJ2-5|TRBD2
TGCAGTGCTAGATTAGCGGGAGCAGTATCAGAGACCCAGTACTTC
CSARLAGAVSETQYF
>TRBV7-6|-|TRBJ2-7|-
TGTGCCAGCAGCGGTAAGAGGGAGAGCTCCTACGAGCAGTACTTC
CASSGKRESSYEQYF
>TRBV9|-|TRBJ2-1|TRBD2
TGTGCCAGCAGCGCCCTGACTAGCGGGATTAACCATGAGCAGTTCTTC
CASSALTSGINHEQFF
>TRBV7-2|-|TRBJ2-7|-
TGTGCCAGCAGCCAAGGGACTCTTACCTACGAGCAGTACTTC
CASSQGTLTYEQYF
>TRBV19|few|TRBJ2-1|TRBD2
TGTGCCAGTAGTATAGGTCTAGCGGGGGTTCGGGAGCAGTTCTTC
CASSIGLAGVREQFF
>TRBV12-3/TRBV12-4|few|TRBJ2-1|-
TGTGCCAGCAGTTTTTTGGGGGCGGATGAGCAGTTCTTC
CASSFLGADEQFF
>TRBV27|few|TRBJ2-7|-
TGTGCCAGCAGTCCCTCAGGGATGTACGAGCAGTACTTC
CASSPSGMYEQYF
>TRBV20-1|-|TRBJ1-3|TRBD1
TGCAGTGCTCGTTACCAGGGGGCACCTGGAAACACCATATATTTT
CSARYQGAPGNTIYF
>TRBV29-1|few|TRBJ2-5|TRBD2
TGCAGCGTTGAAGCATGGGGGGGAGAGACCCAGTACTTC
CSVEAWGGETQYF
>TRBV6-1|-|TRBJ2-1|-
TGTGCCAGCAGTCCCTTCGACAGCTACAATGAGCAGTTCTTC
CASSPFDSYNEQFF
>TRBV27|few|TRBJ1-4|-
TGTGCCAGCAGTGCTATTATAGTGGGGGCTGTTGAAAAACTGTTTTTT
CASSAIIVGAVEKLFF
>TRBV7-9|few|TRBJ2-5|-
TGTGCCAGCAAAAGGGGAGGAGGAGAGACCCAGTACTTC
CASKRGGGETQYF
>TRBV6-1|-|TRBJ1-1|-
TGTGCCAGCAGTGAACACAGACAGAACACTGAAGCTTTCTTT
CASSEHRQNTEAFF
>TRBV29-1|few|TRBJ1-1|TRBD1
TGCAGCGGGGTCGGTTGGGGGACAGGGAACACTGAAGCTTTCTTT
CSGVGWGTGNTEAFF
>TRBV12-3/TRBV12-4|few|TRBJ1-1|TRBD1
TGTGCCAGCAGTCATCTAAGGGGACAGGGGCGGACTGAAGCTTTCTTT
CASSHLRGQGRTEAFF
>TRBV20-1|-|TRBJ2-7|-
TGCAGTGCCCAGGACGGATGGGAGCAGTACTTC
CSAQDGWEQYF
>TRBV6-2/TRBV6-3|-|TRBJ1-5|-
TGTGCCAGCAGTTACTCGGACGGTCAGCCCCAGCATTTT
CASSYSDGQPQHF
>TRBV3-1|-|TRBJ2-7|-
TGTGCCAGCAGCCAAGGGACTTTGACTTGGGTCGAGCAGTACTTC
CASSQGTLTWVEQYF
>TRBV4-3|-|TRBJ2-6|-
TGCGCCAGTTCCCGCTCATACAGCTCTGGGGCCAACGTCCTGACTTTC
CASSRSYSSGANVLTF
>TRBV6-1|many|TRBJ2-3|TRBD2
TGTGCCAGCAGTAAATCACTAGCGGGCCTGGGGGATACGCAGTATTTT
CASSKSLAGLGDTQYF
>TRBV12-3/TRBV12-4|many|TRBJ2-7|TRBD2
TGTGCCAGCAGTCCACTAGCGGGAGGATGGGGCGAGCAGTACTTC
CASSPLAGGWGEQYF
>TRBV10-3|few|TRBJ2-7|-
TGTGCCATCCAGGGAAACAGCTACGAGCAGTACTTC
CAIQGNSYEQYF
>TRBV12-3/TRBV12-4|few|TRBJ1-3|TRBD1
TGTGCCAGCAGTTGGACAGGGGGATTTGGAAACACCATATATTTT
CASSWTGGFGNTIYF
>TRBV30|-|TRBJ2-3|-
TGTGCCTGGAGAGGGGGAGATACGCAGTATTTT
CAWRGGDTQYF
>TRBV15|few|TRBJ2-7|-
TGTGCCACCAGCAGAGAGGACGGCTCCTACGAGCAGTACTTC
CATSREDGSYEQYF
>TRBV5-6|-|TRBJ2-1|-
TGTGCCAGCAGCTTTTCCCAGGGTCCCTACAATGAGCAGTTCTTC
CASSFSQGPYNEQFF
>TRBV5-1|few|TRBJ1-1|TRBD1
TGCGCCAGCAGCTCAGCCGGGACAGGGAACACTGAAGCTTTCTTT
CASSSAGTGNTEAFF
>TRBV30|-|TRBJ2-1|TRBD2
TGTGCCTGGAGTGGGCCATGGGGACTAGCGGGAGGAGGTGAGCAGTTCTTC
CAWSGPWGLAGGGEQFF
>TRBV20-1|few|TRBJ2-1|TRBD2
TGCAGTGCTAGAGAGACCGGGACTAGCGGGAGGATACTCAATGAGCAGTTCTTC
CSARETGTSGRILNEQFF
>TRBV30|few|TRBJ2-1|TRBD2
TGTGCCTGGAGGGCTAGCGGGAGGGCAAATGAGCAGTTCTTC
CAWRASGRANEQFF